These 5 T cell receptor beta chains were all obtained from the same sample, sequenced in a study of blood T cells in healthy people across ages (dated by TCRdb to about 2015). The library was obtained by 5' RACE. This sample was sequenced with an Illumina HiSeq 2500. A second roughly 6 to 12 cycle PCR used a sample-barcoded 5' primer and a J-beta primer mix. TCRdb cleaned the public reads at Q25 with fastp, built clones with MiXCR and kept in-frame beta chains. When rows share a CDR3 protein, they turn into one entry using the most common DNA and genes. The sample contains over a million distinct CDR3 sequences, 40% to 45% of them found a single time. The ten largest account for approximately 17% of the sample. The sample was blood. These receptors all come from a woman aged 55 to 70 in good health.

Of note for this clonotype: The junction does not match germline at one end; this may be a read error. This sequence joins TRBV9 and TRBJ2-3; 8 positions match TRBD2. Per the germline V gene, CDR1 is SGDLS and CDR2 is YYNGEE. The CDR3 is made up of 16 amino acids. The CDR3 protein is CASSAPLAGSTETQYF. CDR3 DNA sequence: TGTGCCAGCAGCGCCCCATTAGCGGGGAGCACAGAGACGCAGTATTTT.

This clonotype showed up just a few times. This chain uses TRBV6-6 with TRBJ2-5; 7 positions agree with TRBD2. CDR1 and CDR2 (germline): MNHNY, SVGAGI (reference sequence). The CDR3 is 15 amino acids. J gave up 2 bases and V 5 bases, and 8 bases lay outside the gene matches. Here the CDR3 reads CASSDLGGKQETQYF. The CDR3 DNA reads TGTGCCAGCAGTGACCTGGGGGGGAAACAAGAGACCCAGTACTTC.

The V gene is TRBV7-2, the J gene TRBJ1-1, with TRBD1 identical over 8 bases. V lost 2 bases to trimming and J lost 5 bases; unmatched junction nucleotides: 4. The CDR3 is made up of 14 amino acids. Germline CDR1 reads SGHTA; CDR2 reads FQGNSA. The DNA of the CDR3 is TGTGCCAGCAGCTTAAACACAGGGGGGACTGAAGCTTTCTTT. Its protein is CASSLNTGGTEAFF.

There are many counts of this clonotype. The chain has TRBV9 and TRBJ2-7; TRBD1 aligns across 10 bases. CDR1 and CDR2 from the germline V gene are SGDLS and YYNGEE. The V gene end was trimmed by 2 bases and the J gene end by 2 bases; junction bases not matched to a gene: 1. The CDR3 is made up of 14 amino acids. This chain's CDR3 is CASSVGTGAYEQYF. CDR3 bases: TGTGCCAGCAGCGTTGGGACAGGGGCCTACGAGCAGTACTTC.

This chain joins TRBV11-2 and TRBJ2-7; a possible D gene is TRBD1 (5 bases). V was clipped by 1 base and J by 0 bases, with 13 bases between them. Germline CDR1 SGHAT, CDR2 FQNNGV. The CDR3 extends over 16 amino acids. CDR3 region: CASSLALSGNSYEQYF. The CDR3 DNA follows: TGTGCCAGCAGCTTAGCCCTGTCAGGGAACTCCTACGAGCAGTACTTC.